These 25 T cell receptor beta chains came from one sample sequenced in a study of blood T cell repertoires in COVID-19. Sequenced by immunoSEQ multiplex PCR; TCRdb stores in-frame clones only, minus some. The sample lists tens of thousands of clones; 75% to 90% were seen once. Sequences were obtained from peripheral blood. Receptors originate from a man in his sixties with active COVID-19.

V is TRBV20-1 and J is TRBJ2-1; D is perhaps TRBD2 (6 bases). This CDR3 has 13 residues. The V gene's germline CDR1 is DFQATT and CDR2 SNEGSKA (reference sequence). V was cut by 3 bases and J by 5 bases, with 11 bases left in between. CDR3 DNA: TGCAGTGCTAGTCATAGCGGAGACAATGAGCAGTTCTTC. Its protein is CSASHSGDNEQFF.

V gene TRBV6-5 combines with J gene TRBJ2-7, with TRBD2 as a possible D gene (6 bases). Germline CDR1 and CDR2: MNHEY and SVGAGI. The CDR3 is 15 amino acids. V was pared by 2 bases and J by 0 bases, with 11 bases between. The CDR3 DNA reads TGTGCCAGCAGTTACGGGGGAGGCCCCTCCTACGAGCAGTACTTC. Residues: CASSYGGGPSYEQYF.

The chain recombines TRBV7-2 with TRBJ2-1, with 12 nucleotides matching TRBD2. The junction had 1 base not matched to a gene; V was cut back by 1 base and J by 6 bases. CDR3 length equals 15 residues. Looked up from germline, CDR1 is SGHTA and CDR2 is FQGNSA. This chain's CDR3 is CASSLVTSGSNEQFF. DNA for the CDR3: TGTGCCAGCAGCTTAGTGACTAGCGGGAGCAATGAGCAGTTCTTC.

The DNA for the CDR3 is TGTGCCAGCTCACCTCTCGGGACTAGCGGCACAGATACGCAGTATTTT. It is translated as CASSPLGTSGTDTQYF. V gene TRBV18 combines with J gene TRBJ2-3; 10 bases match TRBD2. Germline assignment: CDR1 KGHSH and CDR2 LQKENI. CDR3 length: 16 amino acids. V shed 3 bases and J 1 base; nucleotides not matched to a gene: 4. Looking up the rest from reference TRBV18 and TRBJ2-3 gives the full variable domain: NAGVMQNPRHLVRRRGQEARLRCSPMKGHSHVYWYRQLPEEGLKFMVYLQKENIIDESGMPKERFSAEFPKEGPSILRIQQVVRGDSAAYFCASSPLGTSGTDTQYFGPGTRLTVL.

This chain joins TRBV5-1 and TRBJ2-2; 8 bases fit TRBD1. J lost 3 bases, V lost 0 bases, and 4 bases had no gene match. CDR1 and CDR2 (germline): SGHRS, YFSETQ. This CDR3 region has 16 residues. The CDR3 region is CASSLGGQGDTGELFF. Written as DNA, the CDR3 is TGCGCCAGCAGCTTGGGCGGACAGGGCGACACCGGGGAGCTGTTTTTT.

The V call is TRBV9, the J call TRBJ2-3, with D maybe TRBD1 (6 bases). Trimming took off 3 bases at V and 3 bases at J, with 20 bases between the two ends. Germline loops: CDR1 SGDLS, CDR2 YYNGEE. This CDR3 comprises 17 residues. The CDR3 DNA is TGTGCCAGCAGCGGCTTCCTAAGGGGGAAGGGGACAGATACGCAGTATTTT. Translating it yields CASSGFLRGKGTDTQYF.

The chain carries TRBV25-1 and TRBJ2-5, with D maybe TRBD1 (6 bases). This CDR3 region has 14 residues. Germline loops: CDR1 MGHDK, CDR2 SYGVNS. Between the trimmed V and J ends, which lost 4 bases and 5 bases, there was a span of 14 bases. The CDR3 loop reads CASSVARGGETQYF. DNA of the CDR3: TGTGCCAGCAGTGTGGCCAGGGGCGGGGAGACCCAGTACTTC.

V is TRBV19 and J is TRBJ2-3, with a tentative D call TRBD2 (7 bases). The CDR3 loop spans 16 amino acids. Trimming took 6 bases from V and 7 from J, leaving 23 bases between them. Germline values: CDR1 LNHDA, CDR2 SQIVND (reference sequence). Written as DNA, the CDR3 is TGTGCCAGTAGCCCGAGGGGGGGCCCCGGGAGGAATACGCAGTATTTT. Protein: CASSPRGGPGRNTQYF.

V gene TRBV24-1 combines with J gene TRBJ2-3, with D perhaps TRBD1 (6 bases). The CDR3 contains 12 residues. The germline CDR1 and CDR2 sequences are KGHDR and SFDVKD. Trimming shortened V by 6 bases and J by 6 bases, and 9 bases separated the two germline ends. The CDR3, as DNA: TGTGCCACCAGTTCAACAGGGGATACGCAGTATTTT. This encodes CATSSTGDTQYF.

The genes are TRBV7-3 and TRBJ2-1, with unresolved D. CDR3 length: 15 residues. CDR1 is SGHTA and CDR2 is FQGTGA in the germline V gene. V dropped 0 bases and J dropped 5 bases, with 11 bases sitting between them. The CDR3 loop reads CASSLTGSLNNEQFF. Here the CDR3 DNA reads TGTGCCAGCAGCTTAACTGGTAGCCTCAACAATGAGCAGTTCTTC.

The chain uses TRBV3-1 (or the pseudogene TRBV3-2) and TRBJ2-1; no firm D call. CDR3 length equals 11 residues. Germline lookup yields CDR1 LGHDT and CDR2 YNNKEL (reference sequence). Trimming removed 2 bases at V and 6 bases at J, with 2 bases between. The CDR3 here is CASSQRNEQFF. The CDR3 DNA is TGTGCCAGCAGCCAACGCAATGAGCAGTTCTTC.

The rearrangement uses TRBV5-6 and TRBJ2-7; D uncertain. Trimming removed 2 bases from V and 4 bases from J, with 10 bases in between. This CDR3 has 13 residues. Germline CDR1 and CDR2: SGHDT and YYEEEE. CDR3 amino acids: CASSLSVTYEQYF. In DNA form, the CDR3 reads TGTGCCAGCAGCTTATCGGTCACTTACGAGCAGTACTTC.

With regard to this clone: At one end the junction does not follow the germline gene, possibly because of a read error. The chain recombines TRBV7-7 with TRBJ2-5; TRBD2 might be the D (6 bases). The CDR3 loop spans 16 amino acids. CDR1 and CDR2 (germline): SSHAT, FNYEAQ (reference sequence). The CDR3 loop is CASSLGRLVRGETQYF. For the CDR3, the DNA is TGTGCTAGCAGCCTGGGGCGACTAGTTCGGGGGGAGACCCAGTACTTC.

V and J are TRBV12-3 or TRBV12-4 and TRBJ1-3; no clear D gene. V was clipped by 7 bases and J by 4 bases, with 5 bases between them. The CDR3 is made up of 11 amino acids. CDR3 sequence (DNA): TGTGCCAGCAATTCGGGAAACACCATATATTTT. The encoded protein is CASNSGNTIYF.

The J gene is TRBJ1-1, the V gene TRBV10-2, with D possibly being TRBD1 (6 bases). The CDR3 covers 13 residues. Germline V gene sequence: CDR1 WSHSY, CDR2 SAAADI. V was cut by 8 bases and J by 2 bases, with 12 bases left in between. CDR3 amino acids: CASQLQGNTEAFF. CDR3 nucleotide sequence: TGCGCCAGCCAACTACAGGGAAACACTGAAGCTTTCTTT.

V usage is TRBV2 and J usage is TRBJ2-4; 9 bases are shared with TRBD1. This CDR3 comprises 15 residues. Germline CDR1 and CDR2: SNHLY and FYNNEI. With 3 bases clipped from V and 8 bases from J, the junction kept 8 bases outside the gene matches. As DNA, the CDR3 is TGTGCCAGCAGTGATACCGGGACAGGGAGGGACATTCAGTACTTC. Its translation is CASSDTGTGRDIQYF. Drawing the rest from reference TRBV2 and TRBJ2-4, the complete variable domain is EPEVTQTPSHQVTQMGQEVILRCVPISNHLYFYWYRQILGQKVEFLVSFYNNEISEKSEIFDDQFSVERPDGSNFTLKIRSTKLEDSAMYFCASSDTGTGRDIQYFGAGTRLSVL.

This sequence joins TRBV7-9 and TRBJ2-1, with D tentatively TRBD1 (5 bases). CDR3 length: 16 residues. V was clipped by 7 bases and J by 0 bases, with 16 bases between them. Germline V gene lookup returns CDR1 SEHNR and CDR2 FQNEAQ (reference sequence). Here the CDR3 DNA reads TGTGCCAGCACCCCCCAGGGAACGAGCTCCTACAATGAGCAGTTCTTC. It specifies CASTPQGTSSYNEQFF.

V is TRBV19 and J is TRBJ2-5; perhaps TRBD2 as D (6 bases). Germline CDR1 and CDR2: LNHDA and SQIVND (reference sequence). Trimming shortened V by 4 bases and J by 5 bases, and 14 bases separated the two germline ends. The CDR3 is made up of 14 amino acids. CDR3 amino acids: CASSKRPGDETQYF. The CDR3, as DNA: TGTGCCAGTAGTAAGCGCCCGGGGGACGAGACCCAGTACTTC.

J is TRBJ2-7 and V is TRBV9, with TRBD1 identical over 7 bases. Germline-derived CDR1 and CDR2 are SGDLS and YYNGEE. V lost 4 bases, J lost 7 bases, and 14 bases stayed unmatched. The CDR3 runs 15 residues. The CDR3 spells CASSPRQGGVGEQYF. CDR3 coding DNA: TGTGCCAGCAGCCCACGACAGGGTGGGGTTGGGGAGCAGTACTTC.

This clone has a single count. V gene TRBV7-9 combines with J gene TRBJ2-3; weak D call: TRBD1 (6 bases). The germline V gene encodes CDR1 SEHNR and CDR2 FQNEAQ (reference sequence). V lost 10 bases and J lost 10, with 24 bases in between. This CDR3 contains 14 residues. The CDR3 bases are TGTGCCACCCAGCCCCGGGACATCCGAGAGCCGCAGTATTTT. Translated, it gives CATQPRDIREPQYF.

The rearrangement joins TRBV12-3 or TRBV12-4 to TRBJ1-1; D is possibly TRBD1 (5 bases). CDR3 length equals 11 residues. The ends were cut back, 5 bases at V and 6 bases at J, with 7 bases in the middle. CDR3: CASSRGAEAFF. DNA of the CDR3: TGTGCCAGCAGTCGGGGGGCTGAAGCTTTCTTT.

In DNA form, the CDR3 reads TGTGCCAGCAGCCCATTAACTAGCACAGATACGCAGTATTTT. It codes for CASSPLTSTDTQYF. The rearrangement uses TRBV7-2 and TRBJ2-3; D call uncertain. The V and J ends lost 5 bases and 0 bases respectively, with 9 bases between them. Germline V gives CDR1 SGHTA, CDR2 FQGNSA. This CDR3 contains 14 residues.

The chain combines TRBV4-3 with TRBJ1-3; the D is unclear. The CDR3 totals 15 residues. Trimming left V 0 bases short and J 6 bases short, with 12 bases between. The germline gives CDR1 LGHNA, CDR2 YSLEER. The CDR3 reads CASSQEEGSLNTIYF. CDR3 nucleotide sequence: TGCGCCAGCAGCCAAGAGGAGGGCTCCCTAAACACCATATATTTT.

V usage is TRBV27 and J usage is TRBJ2-1; 15 bases align to TRBD2. This CDR3 region has 16 residues. Germline CDR1 is MNHEY and CDR2 is SMNVEV (reference sequence). Trimming cost V 4 bases and J 12 bases; bases outside gene matches: 10. CDR3 protein: CASSSLMGLAGGGQFF. Here the CDR3 DNA reads TGTGCCAGCAGTTCCCTTATGGGACTAGCGGGGGGAGGGCAGTTCTTC.

This chain joins TRBV5-4 and TRBJ2-2; TRBD2 aligns across 8 bases. This CDR3 is built from 15 residues. The V and J ends lost 3 bases and 7 bases, in that order; junction bases with no gene match: 8. Germline V gene data show CDR1 as SGHNT and CDR2 as YYREEE (reference sequence). CDR3 sequence (DNA): TGTGCCAGCAGCTGGGCCGGGACTAGGGTCGGGGAGCTGTTTTTT. Amino acids: CASSWAGTRVGELFF.